The clone carrying this TCR beta chain has only one observation. Its target is unknown. This specimen comes from a study of tumor and adjacent non-tumor tissue in lung cancer. A modified ARM-PCR protocol with three rounds of nested PCR amplified TCRbeta. TCRdb reprocessed the multiplex PCR reads via MiXCR and lists one record per CDR3 protein. Found here are approximately 75,000 distinct CDR3 sequences, under 80% of them singletons; the top ten hold 9.5% to 15%. Study-level results: In normal lung, the top 100 clones were significantly more dominant than in tumor.

The CDR3 contains 16 residues. The ends were cut back, 4 bases at V and 13 bases at J, with 26 bases in the middle. CDR1 is ENHRY, CDR2 SYGVKD, per germline. RNA was extracted from bulk tissue without any cell sorting. This rearrangement joins TRBV10-3 to TRBJ1-5; no clear D. The source material was lung tumor tissue. This TCR was sampled from a woman in her 50s with non-small cell lung cancer. The CDR3 nucleotides are TGTGCCATCAGTGCTTCCGCCGGACTCAGCCATCAGCATCAGCATTTT. Protein sequence: CAISASAGLSHQHQHF.